These T cell receptor beta chains were read from a single sample in a study of chemoradiotherapy in HPV16-positive cancers. Sequencing used immunoSEQ multiplex PCR; TCRdb keeps in-frame clones, though not all of them. Of about 21,000 clones listed, 87% are singletons. The material sequenced was blood, taken from a patient who underwent chemoradiotherapy. The receptors come from a human donor with HPV-associated anogenital cancer. CDR3s include the opening cysteine and the closing phenylalanine or tryptophan. The D gene is left open where the match is weak. Clone size is stated in some rows and not others, as once, few, many or a class when expanded.

>TRBD2|TRBJ2-7|.|TRBV13
TGTGCCAGCAGCCACCGGGGGGGGTCCGAGCAGTACTTC
CASSHRGGSEQYF
>.|TRBJ2-5|.|TRBV5-1
TGCGCCAGCACCCGTTCGGGCGCTCAAGAGACCCAGTACTTC
CASTRSGAQETQYF
>.|TRBJ1-3|.|TRBV19
TGTGCCACTGGGGCCTCTACTGGAAACACCATATATTTT
CATGASTGNTIYF
>TRBD2|TRBJ2-3|.|TRBV18
TGTGCCAGCTCACCATTTGGGGAGGGAGATACGCAGTATTTT
CASSPFGEGDTQYF
>TRBD1|TRBJ2-7|.|TRBV4-3
TGCGCCAGCAGCCAAGGGACAGGGACCTACGAGCAGTACTTC
CASSQGTGTYEQYF
>.|TRBJ1-2|few|TRBV19
TGTGCCAGTAGTGCGGGTTACTATGGCTACACCTTC
CASSAGYYGYTF
>TRBD2|TRBJ2-2|.|TRBV5-1
TGCGCCAGCAGCTTGCTAGCAGCGGGGGCATACACCGGGGAGCTGTTTTTT
CASSLLAAGAYTGELFF
>TRBD1|TRBJ2-7|.|TRBV10-3
TGTGCCATCAGTGAGTCTGAGAGACAGGGGGGCGAGCAGTACTTC
CAISESERQGGEQYF
>TRBD1|TRBJ2-7|.|TRBV7-8
TGTGCCAGCAGCTTAAGCAAAACCCAAGAAAGGGGGCATAAGACCTACGAGCAGTACTTC
CASSLSKTQERGHKTYEQYF
>.|TRBJ2-1|.|TRBV9
TGTGCCAGCAGCGTAGAAACCTTCTCGGACAATGAGCAGTTCTTC
CASSVETFSDNEQFF
>.|TRBJ1-5|once|TRBV18
TGTGCCAGCTCCCCACTCGGGGTAACATACAATCAGCCCCAGCATTTT
CASSPLGVTYNQPQHF
>.|TRBJ2-1|.|TRBV6-1
TGTGCCAGCAGTGAAAAACCTATCGGTGCTTCCTACAATGAGCAGTTCTTC
CASSEKPIGASYNEQFF
>TRBD1|TRBJ2-2|.|TRBV7-8
TGTGCCAGCAGCTTAGGGACAGGGTATACCGGGGAGCTGTTTTTT
CASSLGTGYTGELFF
>TRBD1|TRBJ1-6|.|TRBV25-1
TGTGCCAGCAGCGCTGGGACAGGGGGTCTTTCACCCCTCCACTTT
CASSAGTGGLSPLHF
>.|TRBJ2-3|.|TRBV9
TGTGCCAGCAGCGTAGGGGTTATCGCGTGGGATACGCAGTATTTT
CASSVGVIAWDTQYF
>TRBD2|TRBJ2-2|.|TRBV7-2
TGTGCCAGCAGCCCAACCGGGACTAGCGGGACCCAGGGGGGGGAGCTGTTTTTT
CASSPTGTSGTQGGELFF
>.|TRBJ2-7|.|TRBV5-1
TGCGCCAGCAGCCGGGGACGGAATCGGATCGAGCAGTACTTC
CASSRGRNRIEQYF
>.|TRBJ2-2|once|TRBV6-6
TGTGCCAGGGTCTTTCAGGGGGAGGGCGGGGAGCTGTTTTTT
CARVFQGEGGELFF
>TRBD1|TRBJ1-1|.|TRBV6-5
TGTGCCAGCAGTTATTCGAGAGGACAGGGTAGCACTGAAGCTTTCTTT
CASSYSRGQGSTEAFF
>.|TRBJ2-7|.|TRBV5-1
TGCGCCAGCAGCTCCCTCGACAGCTACGAGCAGTACTTC
CASSSLDSYEQYF
>.|TRBJ1-2|.|TRBV25-1
TGTGCCAGCAGTCCCGGACAGTTCTACACCTTC
CASSPGQFYTF
>.|TRBJ2-3|.|TRBV9
TGTGCCAGCAGCGTAGAGGGACTTCACAGCACAGATACGCAGTATTTT
CASSVEGLHSTDTQYF
>.|TRBJ2-1|.|TRBV7-9
TGTGCCAGCACCCCGGGGTCCCCCATCAATGAGCAGTTCTTC
CASTPGSPINEQFF
>TRBD2|TRBJ2-2|.|TRBV4-3
TGCGCCAGCAGCCCCAGACTAGCGGGAGCCACCGGGGAGCTGTTTTTT
CASSPRLAGATGELFF
>.|TRBJ1-3|.|TRBV29-1
TGCAGCGTTGGGGCAGACCGGATAGGAAACACCATATATTTT
CSVGADRIGNTIYF
>.|TRBJ2-3|.|TRBV6-4
TGTGCCAGCAGCCCCCGGTCTGGACTGGGCACAGATACGCAGTATTTT
CASSPRSGLGTDTQYF
>.|TRBJ2-1|.|TRBV4-3
TGCGCCAGCAGCCCAAGGCCTAACAATGAGCAGTTCTTC
CASSPRPNNEQFF
>TRBD1|TRBJ1-1|.|TRBV11-3
TGTGCCAGCAGCTTGGGACAGGGTGAAGCTTTCTTT
CASSLGQGEAFF
>.|TRBJ1-5|.|TRBV18
TGTGCCAGCTCACCCCCTTTTGGGGGTAATAGCAATCAGCCCCAGCATTTT
CASSPPFGGNSNQPQHF
>.|TRBJ2-1|.|TRBV7-8
TGTGCCAGCAGCTTAGAGCGGTCCTACAATGAGCAGTTCTTC
CASSLERSYNEQFF
>TRBD1|TRBJ1-1|.|TRBV7-2
TGTGCCAGCAGCTCCCAGGGACAGACACAGAACACTGAAGCTTTCTTT
CASSSQGQTQNTEAFF
>.|TRBJ2-1|.|TRBV11-1
TGTGCCAGCAGCGGACCCCTACAGGATAGAGCGTTCTTC
CASSGPLQDRAFF
>.|TRBJ2-7|few|TRBV5-5
TGTGCCAGCACCAGCAGCTACGAGCAGTACTTC
CASTSSYEQYF
>TRBD1|TRBJ1-4|.|TRBV4-3
TGCGCCAGCAGCCACCTGACAGGGGTTTCTGTTGAAAAACTGTTTTTT
CASSHLTGVSVEKLFF
>TRBD2|TRBJ2-3|few|TRBV7-9
TGTGCCAGCAGCCTAGCGGGAGCTAGCTCGCATACGCAGTATTTT
CASSLAGASSHTQYF
>.|TRBJ2-5|.|TRBV5-1
TGCGCCAGCAGCTTGGCCAGTTCCCAGGAGACCCAGTACTTC
CASSLASSQETQYF
>TRBD1|TRBJ1-1|once|TRBV7-6
TGTGCCAGCAGCTTAGTTGACAGGGGTAACACTGAAGCTTTCTTT
CASSLVDRGNTEAFF
>.|TRBJ1-5|.|TRBV5-1
TGCGCCAGCAGCCTCCACGGGGCCAATCAGCCCCAGCATTTT
CASSLHGANQPQHF
>TRBD2|TRBJ2-5|.|TRBV5-5
TGTGCCAGCAGTTTGAGACTAGCGGGAGGTCGTGAGACCCAGTACTTC
CASSLRLAGGRETQYF
>TRBD2|TRBJ2-1|.|TRBV27
TGTGCCAGCAGGAAGCGGGAGACTTCCGCCGATGAGCAGTTCTTC
CASRKRETSADEQFF
>.|TRBJ1-6|.|TRBV5-3
TGTGCAGAACAGATCGCCCCGAAGGAGTATAATTCACCCCTCCACTTT
CAEQIAPKEYNSPLHF
>TRBD1|TRBJ1-1|.|TRBV7-2
TGTGCCAGCACCGGGCGGGACAGGGGGCTCACTGAAGCTTTCTTT
CASTGRDRGLTEAFF
>.|TRBJ1-6|.|TRBV5-6
TGTGCCAGCAGCTTGAGGGCCAGGGGAAACTCACCCCTCCACTTT
CASSLRARGNSPLHF
>.|TRBJ1-2|.|TRBV20-1
TGCAGTGCAGGGCCGGATCTCTACACCTTC
CSAGPDLYTF
>.|TRBJ1-1|.|TRBV5-4
TGTGCCAGCAGCTTGGGGGGCGGCCGGGGAAGCACTGAAGCTTTCTTT
CASSLGGGRGSTEAFF
>TRBD2|TRBJ2-1|.|TRBV5-1
TGCGCCAGCAGCTCTAGCGGGGGAAACAATGAGCAGTTCTTC
CASSSSGGNNEQFF